This T cell receptor (beta chain) was sequenced in a study of blood T cells in healthy people across ages. Losses at the gene ends were 7 bases for V and 6 bases for J; bases not matched to a gene: 4. Per the germline V gene, CDR1 is SQVTM and CDR2 is ANQGSEA. This CDR3 has 12 amino acids. This clonotype was counted a few times. A second roughly 7 to 11 cycle PCR used barcoded and J-beta primers. One entry per CDR3 protein, called by TCRdb with MiXCR from the 5' RACE reads. The sample lists about 970,000 distinct CDR3 sequences; just over 50% were seen once. The sequencing sample was made of blood. The source of this sequence is a woman aged 60-70 years in good health. The rearrangement links TRBV29-1 to TRBJ2-1; TRBD2 agrees at 9 bases. CDR3 coding DNA: TGCAGCGCCGCGCGGGGGGGCAATGAGCAGTTCTTC. Translating gives CSAARGGNEQFF.